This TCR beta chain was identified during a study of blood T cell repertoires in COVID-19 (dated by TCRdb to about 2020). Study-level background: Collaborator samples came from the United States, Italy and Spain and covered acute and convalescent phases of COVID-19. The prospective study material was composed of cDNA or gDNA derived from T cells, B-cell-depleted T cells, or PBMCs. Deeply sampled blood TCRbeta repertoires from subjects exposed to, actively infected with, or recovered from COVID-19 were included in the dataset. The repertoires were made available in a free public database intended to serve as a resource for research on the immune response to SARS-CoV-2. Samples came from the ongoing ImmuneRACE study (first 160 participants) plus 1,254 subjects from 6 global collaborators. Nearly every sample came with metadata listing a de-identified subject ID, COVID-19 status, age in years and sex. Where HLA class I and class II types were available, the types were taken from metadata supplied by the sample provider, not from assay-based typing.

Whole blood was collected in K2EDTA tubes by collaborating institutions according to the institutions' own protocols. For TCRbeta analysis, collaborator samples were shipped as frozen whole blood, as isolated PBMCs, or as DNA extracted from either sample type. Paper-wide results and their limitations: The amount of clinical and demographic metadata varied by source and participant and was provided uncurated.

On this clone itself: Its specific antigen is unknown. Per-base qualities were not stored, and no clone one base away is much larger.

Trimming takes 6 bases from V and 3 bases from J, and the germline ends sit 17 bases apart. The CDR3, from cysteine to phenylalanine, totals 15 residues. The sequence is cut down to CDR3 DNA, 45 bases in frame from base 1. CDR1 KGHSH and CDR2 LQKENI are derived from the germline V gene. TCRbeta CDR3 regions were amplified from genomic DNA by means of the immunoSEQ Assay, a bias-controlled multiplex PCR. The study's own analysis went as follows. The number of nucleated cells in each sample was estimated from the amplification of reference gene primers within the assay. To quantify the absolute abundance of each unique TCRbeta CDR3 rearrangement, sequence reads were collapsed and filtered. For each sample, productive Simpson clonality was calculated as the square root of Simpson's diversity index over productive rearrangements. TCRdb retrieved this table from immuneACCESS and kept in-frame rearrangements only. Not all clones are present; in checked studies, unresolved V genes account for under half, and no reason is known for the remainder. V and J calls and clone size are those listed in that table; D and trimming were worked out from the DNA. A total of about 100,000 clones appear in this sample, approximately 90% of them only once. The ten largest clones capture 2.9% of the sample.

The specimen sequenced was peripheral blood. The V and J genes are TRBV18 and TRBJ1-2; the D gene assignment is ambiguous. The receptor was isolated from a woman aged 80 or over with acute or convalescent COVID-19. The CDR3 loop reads CASSSLWSVDYGYTF. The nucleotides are TGTGCCAGCTCCTCGCTTTGGTCAGTGGACTATGGCTACACCTTC.